The 11 T cell receptor beta chains below were found in one sample sequenced in a study of blood T cell repertoires in COVID-19. Produced via immunoSEQ multiplex PCR; TCRdb's table is partial and in-frame only. The repertoire holds fewer than 300,000 clones, about 90% seen once, with about 12% in the top ten. Sequencing was carried out using peripheral blood. The receptors were gathered from a woman in her thirties with COVID-19, enrolled during active disease.

A few counts support this clone. V gene TRBV4-1 combines with J gene TRBJ1-2; the D is unclear. CDR3 size: 15 residues. Per the germline V gene, CDR1 is MGHRA and CDR2 is YSYEKL. The ends were cut back, 1 base at V and 3 bases at J, with 12 bases in the middle. CDR3 DNA sequence: TGCGCCAGCAGCCAAGTTTCCGGCGGCTACTATGGCTACACCTTC. It yields the protein CASSQVSGGYYGYTF.

The gene calls are TRBV19 and TRBJ1-1, with D possibly being TRBD1 (6 bases). This CDR3 comprises 13 residues. Germline values: CDR1 LNHDA, CDR2 SQIVND (reference sequence). V was cut by 5 bases and J by 1 base, with 8 bases left in between. The CDR3 DNA follows: TGTGCCAGTAGTTACAGGGAGAACACTGAAGCTTTCTTT. It encodes CASSYRENTEAFF.

The rearrangement uses TRBV7-8 and TRBJ2-7; 7 nucleotides agree with TRBD2. The CDR3 covers 16 residues. Germline CDR1 is SGHVS and CDR2 is FQNEAQ. After removal of 2 bases from V and 1 base from J, the junction contained 8 bases not matched to a gene. CDR3 amino acids: CASSLRRDYESYEQYF. The CDR3 DNA sequence: TGTGCCAGCAGCTTACGCCGGGACTACGAATCCTACGAGCAGTACTTC.

This clone was found once. V is TRBV5-5 and J is TRBJ2-5; 10 bases align to TRBD2. The CDR3 has 17 amino acids. The germline gives CDR1 SGHKS, CDR2 YYEKEE (reference sequence). Trimming at V came to 4 bases and at J to 4 bases, leaving 13 bases not matched to a gene. In nucleotides, the CDR3 is TGTGCCAGCAGCCCGGGGATAGCGGGGGGCAATCGAGAGACCCAGTACTTC. It encodes CASSPGIAGGNRETQYF.

The chain joins TRBV7-9 to TRBJ2-2; no clear D. Trimming removed 2 bases from V and 3 bases from J, with 4 bases in between. The CDR3 runs 13 residues. The germline CDR1 and CDR2 sequences are SEHNR and FQNEAQ (reference sequence). The CDR3, as DNA: TGTGCCAGCAGCTTACCGTACACCGGGGAGCTGTTTTTT. It yields the protein CASSLPYTGELFF.

The chain combines TRBV5-6 with TRBJ2-3; 11 nucleotides align to TRBD2. This CDR3 is 16 amino acids long. The trim removed 1 base at V and 5 bases at J, leaving 6 bases unmatched. CDR1 SGHDT and CDR2 YYEEEE come from the germline V gene. This CDR3 reads CASSLYLAGGQDTQYF. CDR3 coding DNA: TGTGCCAGCAGCTTGTACCTAGCGGGGGGTCAAGATACGCAGTATTTT.

The V and J genes are TRBV6-6 and TRBJ1-5; TRBD1 is a possible D gene (5 bases). Germline lookup yields CDR1 MNHNY and CDR2 SVGAGI (reference sequence). V dropped 4 bases and J dropped 6 bases, with 7 bases sitting between them. The CDR3 loop spans 12 amino acids. CDR3 coding DNA: TGTGCCAGCAGTTTGGGGGGTCAGCCCCAGCATTTT. It yields the protein CASSLGGQPQHF.

The chain recombines TRBV5-4 with TRBJ2-1; TRBD2 aligns across 9 bases. J lost 6 bases, V lost 4 bases, and 14 bases had no gene match. Germline V gene sequence: CDR1 SGHNT, CDR2 YYREEE (reference sequence). The CDR3 has 17 residues. CDR3 nucleotide sequence: TGTGCCAGCAGCCGGGGGTCCGGGACTAGCTTCCCCAATGAGCAGTTCTTC. It is translated as CASSRGSGTSFPNEQFF.

This sequence joins TRBV18 and TRBJ2-7, with TRBD1 as a possible D gene (6 bases). CDR3 length: 15 residues. Trimming removed 5 bases at V and 0 bases at J, with 14 bases between. The germline V gene has CDR1 KGHSH and CDR2 LQKENI. CDR3 in amino acids: CASSDGQHSSYEQYF. The CDR3 DNA is TGTGCCAGCTCAGACGGACAGCACAGCTCCTACGAGCAGTACTTC.

The gene calls are TRBV11-2 and TRBJ2-7; D may be TRBD2 (5 bases). The germline V gene encodes CDR1 SGHAT and CDR2 FQNNGV. The CDR3 is made up of 16 amino acids. V was trimmed by 1 base and J by 3 bases, leaving 16 bases between them. This CDR3 reads CASSLGSGSHFYEQYF. The CDR3 coding sequence is TGTGCCAGCAGCTTAGGATCGGGGTCCCACTTCTACGAGCAGTACTTC.

The chain has TRBV27 and TRBJ2-3; 7 bases map to TRBD1. This CDR3 spans 16 amino acids. The ends lost 4 bases at V and 6 bases at J; junction bases unmatched: 13. Germline-derived CDR1 and CDR2 are MNHEY and SMNVEV (reference sequence). In DNA form, the CDR3 reads TGTGCCAGCAGTTCAATAGGGGGCGCGGGTTTGGATACGCAGTATTTT. It specifies CASSSIGGAGLDTQYF.